This TCR beta chain was captured by sequencing in a study of T-cell reconstitution after alpha-beta-depleted transplantation in children. A word on this clonotype: The antigen remains undetermined.

Whole-study findings and limits: Day-60 TCRbeta diversity that was high in some patients was derived from surviving recipient T cells and thymic progenitors. One year after transplant, T-cell counts and diversity came mostly from newly produced T cells. Reportedly, only several hundred clones from non-depleted graft cells drove alpha-beta T-cell counts at about two months.

Unique molecular identifiers were incorporated into the prepared TCRbeta library. TCRdb analysed the PCR reads with MiXCR anew, one entry per CDR3 protein. The table records 450,000 to 550,000 distinct CDR3 sequences, over 9.5% of them present only once. Per germline, CDR1 MDHEN and CDR2 SYDVKM. Trimming cost V 5 bases and J 6 bases, with 18 bases left between them. The CDR3 contains 15 residues. This sequence was found in a female patient aged 2-10 years who had a stem cell transplant for aplastic anemia, so the T cells may come from the graft donor. The chain couples TRBV28 to TRBJ2-3, with D possibly being TRBD2 (6 bases). Specimen: PBMCs, mostly from graft donor cells, collected 180 days after TCRalphabeta/CD19-depleted stem cell transplant. CDR3 region: CASSSWDLFDDTQYF. CDR3 coding DNA: TGTGCCAGCAGTAGTTGGGACTTATTTGACGATACGCAGTATTTT.